A single sample is the source of the 32 T cell receptor beta chains below, sequenced in a study of technical replicates of blood from a handful of donors. Produced via immunoSEQ multiplex PCR; TCRdb's table is partial and in-frame only. This table has 70,000 to 95,000 clones, approximately 96% appearing once. Sequenced sample: T cells isolated from PBMCs. These receptors were taken from a human donor in good health.

The rearrangement uses TRBV11-2 and TRBJ2-5; D call uncertain. The CDR3 runs 11 residues. Trimming took 4 bases from V and 4 from J, leaving 4 bases between them. Per germline, CDR1 SGHAT and CDR2 FQNNGV. Here the CDR3 DNA reads TGTGCCAGCAGCTCGTCAGAGACCCAGTACTTC. Amino acid sequence: CASSSSETQYF.

This chain links TRBV5-4 with TRBJ2-1; TRBD2 matches 10 bases. Germline assignment: CDR1 SGHNT and CDR2 YYREEE (reference sequence). J lost 1 base, V lost 4 bases, and 2 bases had no gene match. The CDR3 runs 15 residues. CDR3 residues: CASSLTSGSYNEQFF. The CDR3 DNA sequence: TGTGCCAGCAGCCTGACTAGCGGGTCCTACAATGAGCAGTTCTTC.

The chain uses TRBV7-8 and TRBJ1-6; TRBD1 matches 8 bases. Trimming cost V 4 bases and J 9 bases; bases outside gene matches: 17. CDR3 length: 18 residues. The germline V gene encodes CDR1 SGHVS and CDR2 FQNEAQ. For the CDR3, the DNA is TGTGCCAGCAGCTATAGACAGGGGCCTCATTCCTTACTTTCACCCCTCCACTTT. Protein sequence: CASSYRQGPHSLLSPLHF.

The chain employs TRBV29-1 and TRBJ1-2; 9 bases map to TRBD1. CDR3 length: 15 amino acids. V trimming: 7 bases; J trimming: 5 bases; junction bases outside the gene matches: 14. The germline gives CDR1 SQVTM, CDR2 ANQGSEA. This CDR3 is CSAIDAGQGTYGYTF. DNA of the CDR3: TGCAGCGCGATCGACGCGGGACAGGGAACATATGGCTACACCTTC. The full variable domain, in which reference TRBV29-1 and TRBJ1-2 provide the parts outside the CDR3, is SAVISQKPSRDICQRGTSLTIQCQVDSQVTMMFWYRQQPGQSLTLIATANQGSEATYESGFVIDKFPISRPNLTFSTLTVSNMSPEDSSIYLCSAIDAGQGTYGYTFGSGTRLTVV.

The chain links TRBV7-6 to TRBJ2-1; TRBD1 aligns across 7 bases. The CDR3 is made up of 15 amino acids. V trimming: 3 bases; J trimming: 6 bases; junction bases outside the gene matches: 8. CDR1 is SGHVS and CDR2 is FNYEAQ in the germline V gene. CDR3 sequence: CASSLTGSPTNEQFF. CDR3 DNA: TGTGCCAGCAGCTTGACAGGGTCCCCGACCAATGAGCAGTTCTTC.

The J gene is TRBJ2-5, the V gene TRBV6-1; 8 positions match TRBD2. Per the germline V gene, CDR1 is MNHNS and CDR2 is SASEGT. The CDR3 consists of 14 residues. V was pared by 10 bases and J by 3 bases, with 10 bases of the junction left unmatched. The CDR3 DNA reads TGTGCCACCGGGGGGGCACAGGTTAAAGAGACCCAGTACTTC. Encoded protein: CATGGAQVKETQYF.

V usage is TRBV15 and J usage is TRBJ1-5; TRBD1 agrees at 10 bases. The trim removed 5 bases at V and 0 bases at J, leaving 4 bases unmatched. Germline CDR1 is LNHNV and CDR2 is YYDKDF (reference sequence). The length of the CDR3 is 16 residues. The CDR3 DNA is TGTGCCACCAGCGGGGACAGGGGAAATAGCAATCAGCCCCAGCATTTT. It is translated as CATSGDRGNSNQPQHF.

The V gene is TRBV27, the J gene TRBJ2-1; 11 nucleotides line up with TRBD1. In germline, CDR1 is MNHEY, CDR2 SMNVEV (reference sequence). The CDR3 totals 15 residues. Trimming at V came to 2 bases and at J to 7 bases, leaving 4 bases not matched to a gene. The CDR3 region is CASSLGTGGDNEQFF. DNA of the CDR3: TGTGCCAGCAGTTTAGGGACAGGGGGAGATAATGAGCAGTTCTTC.

The V and J genes are TRBV19 and TRBJ1-2; D unclear. V gave up 6 bases and J gave up 10 bases, with 12 bases separating them. The germline CDR1 and CDR2 sequences are LNHDA and SQIVND (reference sequence). The CDR3 is 11 residues long. The CDR3 sequence is CASRSGPVYTF. The DNA of the CDR3 is TGTGCCAGTAGATCTGGGCCGGTCTACACCTTC.

V gene TRBV28 combines with J gene TRBJ2-7; 7 bases line up with TRBD2. V gave up 3 bases and J gave up 1 base; unmatched junction bases: 18. Germline CDR1 and CDR2: MDHEN and SYDVKM. The CDR3 is 19 amino acids. The CDR3 bases are TGTGCCAGCAGTTTGCCCCTTTGGGGGGGGACTCCTATTTCCTACGAGCAGTACTTC. It encodes CASSLPLWGGTPISYEQYF.

The rearrangement links TRBV10-1 to TRBJ2-7, with TRBD1 as a possible D gene (6 bases). CDR3 length: 16 residues. Trimming pared 5 bases from V and 4 bases from J, leaving 21 bases between. The germline CDR1 and CDR2 sequences are WNHNN and SYGVQD (reference sequence). Written as DNA, the CDR3 is TGCGCCAGCAGTTCCGGGACACAAGGGTCCTGGTACGAGCAGTACTTC. It specifies CASSSGTQGSWYEQYF.

The V gene is TRBV19, the J gene TRBJ1-2; TRBD1 is a possible D gene (6 bases). CDR1 LNHDA and CDR2 SQIVND come from the germline V gene (reference sequence). Trimming removed 5 bases at V and 6 bases at J, with 16 bases between. This CDR3 contains 14 residues. CDR3: CASSSQGLLDGYTF. The CDR3 DNA reads TGTGCCAGTAGTTCACAGGGCCTATTGGATGGCTACACCTTC.

The rearrangement joins TRBV9 to TRBJ2-5, with 12 positions matching TRBD1. The CDR3 has 21 residues. V was pared by 0 bases and J by 4 bases, with 19 bases of the junction left unmatched. Germline CDR1 reads SGDLS; CDR2 reads YYNGEE. The CDR3 loop reads CASSVAPLSGTGGTPGETQYF. The CDR3 DNA reads TGTGCCAGCAGCGTAGCCCCCCTTTCCGGGACAGGGGGCACCCCTGGAGAGACCCAGTACTTC.

This rearrangement joins TRBV30 to TRBJ2-7; the D gene is possibly TRBD2 (5 bases). CDR3 length: 12 residues. The V end lost 0 bases, the J end lost 4 bases, and 7 bases lay between the germline ends. Germline V CDR1 and CDR2: GTSNPN, SVGIG (reference sequence). CDR3 region: CAWSVRGYEQYF. The CDR3 nucleotides are TGTGCCTGGAGTGTACGAGGGTACGAGCAGTACTTC.

The CDR3 loop reads CASSPRLEEKLFF. The CDR3 DNA follows: TGTGCCAGCAGCCCACGTTTGGAGGAAAAACTGTTTTTT. The gene calls are TRBV11-2 and TRBJ1-4; D is undetermined. Germline CDR1 and CDR2: SGHAT and FQNNGV. V was pared by 5 bases and J by 8 bases, with 12 bases between. The CDR3 length is 13 residues.

The gene calls are TRBV12-5 and TRBJ2-1, with D maybe TRBD1 (6 bases). Per germline, CDR1 LGHNT and CDR2 FRNRAP. The CDR3 spans 13 residues. The V end lost 3 bases, the J end lost 8 bases, and 11 bases lay between the germline ends. Written as DNA, the CDR3 is TGTGCTAGTGGTTTATGGGACATCGATGAGCAGTTCTTC. Residues: CASGLWDIDEQFF.

CDR3 amino acids: CASSPGRRDEAFF. In DNA, the CDR3 is TGCGCCAGCAGTCCTGGACGGAGGGATGAAGCTTTCTTT. The chain couples TRBV10-1 to TRBJ1-1; D gene ambiguous. Germline V gene sequence: CDR1 WNHNN, CDR2 SYGVQD (reference sequence). V was trimmed by 5 bases and J by 7 bases, leaving 14 bases between them. The CDR3 totals 13 residues.

This rearrangement joins TRBV29-1 to TRBJ2-1; TRBD2 might be the D (6 bases). CDR3 length equals 14 residues. The V end lost 7 bases, the J end lost 5 bases, and 18 bases lay between the germline ends. The V gene's germline CDR1 is SQVTM and CDR2 ANQGSEA. CDR3 sequence (DNA): TGCAGCGACCTCGGAGGGCAAGCTAACAATGAGCAGTTCTTC. The encoded protein is CSDLGGQANNEQFF.

This clone appeared a single time. The V and J genes are TRBV10-3 and TRBJ2-7; 7 bases line up with TRBD1. V trimming: 0 bases; J trimming: 0 bases; junction bases outside the gene matches: 2. The CDR3 runs to 15 residues. Germline values: CDR1 ENHRY, CDR2 SYGVKD. The CDR3 DNA reads TGTGCCATCAGTGAGTCGGGGACAGCCTCCTACGAGCAGTACTTC. This codes for CAISESGTASYEQYF.

The chain has TRBV7-3 and TRBJ1-1; a possible D gene is TRBD1 (6 bases). The germline V gene has CDR1 SGHTA and CDR2 FQGTGA. The V end lost 5 bases, the J end lost 3 bases, and 10 bases lay between the germline ends. This CDR3 comprises 13 residues. Here the CDR3 reads CASSTQGDTEAFF. The CDR3 DNA follows: TGTGCCAGCAGCACACAGGGAGACACTGAAGCTTTCTTT.

The J gene is TRBJ2-1, the V gene TRBV5-4, with TRBD2 identical over 11 bases. In germline, CDR1 is SGHNT, CDR2 YYREEE (reference sequence). The V gene end was trimmed by 3 bases and the J gene end by 7 bases; junction bases not matched to a gene: 3. The CDR3 is made up of 14 amino acids. The CDR3 region is CASSSTSGSNEQFF. In DNA, the CDR3 is TGTGCCAGCAGCTCAACTAGCGGGAGTAATGAGCAGTTCTTC. Based on the CDR3 plus reference TRBV5-4 and TRBJ2-1, the full variable domain is ETGVTQSPTHLIKTRGQQVTLRCSSQSGHNTVSWYQQALGQGPQFIFQYYREEENGRGNFPPRFSGLQFPNYSSELNVNALELDDSALYLCASSSTSGSNEQFFGPGTRLTVL.

J is TRBJ2-3 and V is TRBV5-1; TRBD2 agrees at 13 bases. J was trimmed by 2 bases and V by 4 bases; bases with no gene match: 7. This CDR3 spans 17 amino acids. In germline, CDR1 is SGHRS, CDR2 YFSETQ. The CDR3 region is CASSLRTSGSPTDTQYF. The CDR3, as DNA: TGCGCCAGCAGCCTAAGGACTAGCGGGAGTCCCACAGATACGCAGTATTTT.

The gene calls are TRBV5-6 and TRBJ1-2, with TRBD1 matching over 11 bases. CDR3 length equals 15 residues. V dropped 2 bases and J dropped 2; count of bases not matched to a gene: 2. From germline, CDR1 is SGHDT and CDR2 YYEEEE. The CDR3 loop is CASSFGTGGNYGYTF. The CDR3 DNA reads TGTGCCAGCAGCTTCGGGACAGGGGGAAACTATGGCTACACCTTC.

V usage is TRBV2 and J usage is TRBJ2-7; 10 bases line up with TRBD2. V lost 7 bases to trimming and J lost 0 bases; unmatched junction nucleotides: 9. The CDR3 has 16 residues. CDR1 is SNHLY, CDR2 FYNNEI, per germline. The CDR3 DNA reads as TGTGCCAGCACGGTAGCGGGAGGCAAGAGCTCCTACGAGCAGTACTTC. It translates to CASTVAGGKSSYEQYF.

This clone was seen once. This chain's CDR3 is CSVAGLSEKLFF. In DNA, the CDR3 is TGCAGCGTCGCAGGGTTATCTGAAAAACTGTTTTTT. The rearrangement links TRBV29-1 to TRBJ1-4; maybe TRBD1 (5 bases). Looked up from germline, CDR1 is SQVTM and CDR2 is ANQGSEA. The CDR3 is 12 amino acids. V shed 6 bases and J shed 7 bases, with 12 bases lying between them.

This rearrangement joins TRBV6-1 to TRBJ1-2; D remains unclear. This CDR3 has 13 amino acids. V gave up 6 bases and J gave up 4 bases, with 12 bases separating them. CDR1 and CDR2 from the germline V gene are MNHNS and SASEGT. CDR3 in amino acids: CASSPDGLYGYTF. The CDR3, as DNA: TGTGCCAGCAGCCCGGACGGACTCTATGGCTACACCTTC.

This chain joins TRBV4-1 and TRBJ2-7; TRBD2 matches 12 bases. The CDR3 sequence is 16 residues long. The trim removed 2 bases at V and 1 base at J, leaving 3 bases unmatched. Germline V CDR1 and CDR2: MGHRA, YSYEKL. The CDR3 is CASSQLLAGGSYEQYF. Written as DNA, the CDR3 is TGCGCCAGCAGCCAACTACTAGCGGGAGGATCCTACGAGCAGTACTTC.

The gene calls are TRBV4-1 and TRBJ2-1, with 9 bases identical to TRBD1. This CDR3 has 14 amino acids. Germline V gene data show CDR1 as MGHRA and CDR2 as YSYEKL. Trimming cost V 4 bases and J 5 bases; bases outside gene matches: 3. CDR3 DNA: TGCGCCAGCAGCCCTGGGACAGGGAACAATGAGCAGTTCTTC. Residues: CASSPGTGNNEQFF.

The CDR3 reads CASSVGADVDTQYF. In DNA form, the CDR3 reads TGTGCCAGCAGCGTAGGGGCTGATGTAGATACGCAGTATTTT. The gene calls are TRBV9 and TRBJ2-3, with unresolved D. The CDR3 extends over 14 amino acids. Between the trimmed V and J ends, which lost 0 bases and 5 bases, there was a span of 10 bases. The germline gives CDR1 SGDLS, CDR2 YYNGEE.

This sequence joins TRBV5-1 and TRBJ2-1; 8 bases align to TRBD2. The CDR3 sequence is 16 residues long. V dropped 0 bases and J dropped 2; count of bases not matched to a gene: 4. Germline loops: CDR1 SGHRS, CDR2 YFSETQ. The CDR3 region has the DNA TGCGCCAGCAGCTTGGCCGTCGGGGGGGCCTACAATGAGCAGTTCTTC. This encodes CASSLAVGGAYNEQFF.

The chain carries TRBV11-3 and TRBJ1-1; unclear D gene. V shed 5 bases and J shed 0 bases, with 13 bases lying between them. The germline V gene encodes CDR1 SGHNT and CDR2 YENEEA. The CDR3 covers 15 residues. The CDR3 DNA follows: TGTGCCAGCAGCCTAAGCGTCAACATGAACACTGAAGCTTTCTTT. Translated: CASSLSVNMNTEAFF.

The CDR3 spells CASSFAGPDTQYF. CDR3 DNA sequence: TGTGCCAGCAGCTTTGCAGGTCCCGATACGCAGTATTTT. This chain connects TRBV7-9 to TRBJ2-3; D not certain. V lost 3 bases, J lost 6 bases, and 10 bases lay in between. The germline gives CDR1 SEHNR, CDR2 FQNEAQ (reference sequence). The CDR3 has 13 amino acids.